This T cell receptor beta chain stems from a study of blood T cell repertoires in COVID-19 (dated by TCRdb to the early 2020s). Regarding the complete study: Samples covering the acute and convalescent phases of COVID-19 were provided by collaborators in the United States, Italy and Spain. The prospective study material was composed of cDNA or gDNA derived from T cells, B-cell-depleted T cells, or PBMCs. Subjects who had been exposed to COVID-19, were actively infected with it, or had recovered from it provided the deeply sampled blood TCRbeta repertoires that made up the dataset. The repertoires were released in a freely available public database intended as a resource for research on the immune response to SARS-CoV-2. Samples were obtained from the ongoing ImmuneRACE study (first 160 participants) and from 1,254 subjects provided by 6 global collaborators. Sample metadata almost always included a de-identified subject ID, COVID-19 status, age in years and sex. Where available, HLA class I and class II types were taken from metadata supplied by the sample provider and were not determined by assay-based typing. Summary of the overall study and its limitations: How much clinical and demographic metadata was included differed by source and by participant, and the metadata was provided uncurated.

Collaborating institutions collected whole blood in K2EDTA tubes following their own protocols. For TCRbeta analysis, collaborators shipped samples in one of three forms: frozen whole blood, isolated PBMCs, or DNA extracted from either of those sample types. As for this clone: The specificity of this receptor is unknown. There are no base qualities to consult, and no much larger clone falls within one base.

Reading the germline V gene gives CDR1 LGHNA and CDR2 YNFKEQ. A distance of 10 bases separates the germline ends of V and J, which lose 0 bases and 4 bases respectively. The CDR3 covers 15 residues, taking in both the cysteine and the phenylalanine. The kept DNA is CDR3 alone, 45 bases in frame from the first base. TCRbeta CDR3 regions were amplified from genomic DNA using the immunoSEQ Assay, a bias-controlled multiplex PCR. The original methods were these. Within the assay, amplification of reference gene primers was used to estimate how many nucleated cells each sample contained. Sequence reads were collapsed and filtered to measure the absolute abundance of every unique TCRbeta CDR3 rearrangement. For each sample, productive Simpson clonality was calculated as the square root of Simpson's diversity index across productive rearrangements. TCRdb provides this immuneACCESS table in a form limited to in-frame rearrangements. Some clones are lacking; in checked studies, under half of them reflect an unresolved V gene, and why the rest are absent is not known. The V and J calls and clone size come from that table; D and trimming were worked out from the DNA. A total of 95,000 to 130,000 clones appear in this sample, less than 95% of them only once. Approximately 1.9% of the sample belongs to the ten largest clones.

The TCR comes from a human donor with active COVID-19. The donor label of this sample is uncertain. The chain was built from TRBV4-2 and TRBJ1-5; the D gene lacks a confident call. The sample comprised peripheral blood. The CDR3 has the sequence CASSQDWSQNQPQHF. The DNA sequence is given as TGTGCCAGCAGCCAAGATTGGAGTCAAAATCAGCCCCAGCATTTT.